Shown below are 11 T cell receptor beta chains from a single sample sequenced in a study of response to subunit inactivated influenza vaccine. Via MiXCR, TCRdb re-called the RT-PCR reads, giving one row per CDR3 protein. The data contain just under 250,000 distinct CDR3 sequences, approximately 12% of them seen just once; the ten biggest clones take up over 6.5%. The source material was non-naive T cells sorted from PBMCs, sampled less than 15 days before vaccination. All receptors derive from a man aged 50 or older who received an inactivated influenza vaccine.

This clonotype came up many times. The chain combines TRBV4-1 with TRBJ2-1; 13 bases align to TRBD2. The CDR3 extends over 16 amino acids. Germline values: CDR1 MGHRA, CDR2 YSYEKL. V lost 2 bases to trimming and J lost 7 bases; unmatched junction nucleotides: 5. CDR3: CASSQITSGRGNEQFF. Written as DNA, the CDR3 is TGCGCCAGCAGCCAAATTACTAGCGGGAGGGGGAATGAGCAGTTCTTC.

This clonotype was seen at least ten times. The chain combines TRBV27 with TRBJ2-2, with 8 bases aligning to TRBD2. The V gene end was trimmed by 6 bases and the J gene end by 5 bases; junction bases not matched to a gene: 2. The CDR3 covers 13 residues. Germline CDR1 is MNHEY and CDR2 is SMNVEV (reference sequence). The CDR3 protein is CASRGGGTGELFF. The CDR3 bases are TGTGCCAGCAGGGGCGGGGGGACCGGGGAGCTGTTTTTT.

The chain joins TRBV12-3 or TRBV12-4 to TRBJ1-2, with a possible D match to TRBD1 (6 bases). Trimming removed 3 bases from V and 3 bases from J, with 11 bases in between. The CDR3 covers 14 residues. The CDR3 reads CASSFSGVDYGYTF. The CDR3 DNA is TGTGCCAGCAGTTTTTCAGGGGTGGACTATGGCTACACCTTC.

This chain joins TRBV20-1 and TRBJ2-7; 7 bases align to TRBD1. The CDR3 covers 13 residues. After removal of 1 base from V and 4 bases from J, the junction contained 4 bases not matched to a gene. Germline assignment: CDR1 DFQATT and CDR2 SNEGSKA (reference sequence). CDR3 nucleotide sequence: TGCAGTGCTAGAGGCCCGGACAGGTACGAGCAGTACTTC. Translated, it gives CSARGPDRYEQYF.

This clonotype was found many times. V is TRBV5-1 and J is TRBJ2-2, with 11 bases aligning to TRBD2. CDR3 length: 16 amino acids. Unmatched junction bases numbered 0, after V lost 1 base and J lost 1 base. In germline, CDR1 is SGHRS, CDR2 YFSETQ. The CDR3 coding sequence is TGCGCCAGCAGCTTGACTAGCGGGAGGAACACCGGGGAGCTGTTTTTT. Protein product: CASSLTSGRNTGELFF.

The CDR3 DNA reads as TGTGCCAGCAGCCCGGGTCCGAACCCCTACGAGCAGTACTTC. Its protein product is CASSPGPNPYEQYF. The chain joins TRBV7-6 to TRBJ2-7, with D unclear. CDR1 is SGHVS and CDR2 is FNYEAQ in the germline V gene. Trimming cost V 5 bases and J 2 bases, with 13 bases left between them. The CDR3 is 14 residues long.

This clonotype has at least ten counts. The chain has TRBV6-1 and TRBJ2-7; tentatively, D is TRBD1 (6 bases). Germline CDR1 MNHNS, CDR2 SASEGT. With 5 bases removed from V and 0 bases from J, the gap between germline ends came to 17 bases. This CDR3 contains 16 residues. CDR3 bases: TGTGCCAGCAGTCGAACAGGGATTTTATCCTCCTACGAGCAGTACTTC. This sequence encodes CASSRTGILSSYEQYF.

The chain employs TRBV21-1 and TRBJ2-2; TRBD1 is the table's D call and was not checked against the DNA. TRBV21-1 is reported as a pseudogene. The CDR3 consists of 14 residues. The CDR3 protein is CASGTGGNTGELFF. CDR3 DNA: TGTGCCAGCGGAACGGGGGGAAACACCGGGGAGCTGTTTTTT.

This clonotype was seen ten or more times. The V call is TRBV2, the J call TRBJ2-7; D may be TRBD1 (5 bases). Looked up from germline, CDR1 is SNHLY and CDR2 is FYNNEI. This CDR3 comprises 15 residues. Between the trimmed V and J ends, which lost 1 base and 2 bases, there was a span of 12 bases. The CDR3 loop is CASSEGYRTAYEQYF. In DNA, the CDR3 is TGTGCCAGCAGTGAAGGTTACAGGACCGCCTACGAGCAGTACTTC.

The rearrangement joins TRBV5-1 to TRBJ2-4; D may be TRBD2 (5 bases). Trimming stripped 4 bases from V and 6 bases from J, with 20 bases between. In germline, CDR1 is SGHRS, CDR2 YFSETQ. The CDR3 extends over 16 amino acids. CDR3 loop: CASSLEGPDPGNIQYF. CDR3 coding DNA: TGCGCCAGCAGCCTTGAGGGCCCGGATCCGGGAAACATTCAGTACTTC.

The gene calls are TRBV5-5 and TRBJ2-7, with D possibly being TRBD1 (5 bases). The ends were cut back, 4 bases at V and 3 bases at J, with 14 bases in the middle. Germline CDR1 is SGHKS and CDR2 is YYEKEE (reference sequence). The CDR3 is 14 residues long. The CDR3 protein is CASSPATEIYEQYF. CDR3 sequence (DNA): TGTGCCAGCAGCCCCGCGACAGAAATCTACGAGCAGTACTTC.